A selection of T cell receptor beta chains follows, all from one sample in a study of beta chain features in type 1 diabetes. Libraries were prepared by immunoSEQ multiplex PCR; TCRdb keeps only in-frame clonotypes and omits some of them. In the table there are about 370,000 clones, about 10% of which are singletons. Sequencing input: central memory CD4+ T cells from blood. These receptors came from a man aged 30-40 years with type 1 diabetes. The CDR3 runs from the conserved cysteine through the conserved F or W. A D gene is named only where the DNA matches it firmly. Size tells how often a clone was seen (once, few, many) or the class of an expanded clone, and some rows leave it out.

TRBV25-1	.	.	TRBJ2-5	TGTGCCAGCAGTGGGCAGACTGAGACCCAGTACTTC	CASSGQTETQYF
TRBV7-2	TRBD2	many	TRBJ2-5	TGTGCCAGCAGCTTAATGGGGGGGACTGATGAGACCCAGTACTTC	CASSLMGGTDETQYF
TRBV7-2	TRBD1	.	TRBJ1-5	TGTGCCAGCAGCTTGACAGGGGCGAGCAATCAGCCCCAGCATTTT	CASSLTGASNQPQHF
TRBV6-5	.	.	TRBJ1-5	TGTGCCAGCAGTTACCTGGGGGGTAGTCAGCCCCAGCATTTT	CASSYLGGSQPQHF
TRBV6-6	.	few	TRBJ1-5	TGTGCCAGCAGTCAGGAGGGCAATCAGCCCCAGCATTTT	CASSQEGNQPQHF
TRBV5-6	TRBD1	few	TRBJ2-5	TGTGCCAGCAGCTTGCCAGGGGGAGAGACCCAGTACTTC	CASSLPGGETQYF
TRBV18	TRBD2	.	TRBJ2-1	TGTGCCAGCTCAGATCTAGCGGGGGTGAGGCAGTTCTTC	CASSDLAGVRQFF
TRBV7-9	.	many	TRBJ1-1	TGTGCCAGCAGCTCCTCAGTACCTCCGATGAACACTGAAGCTTTCTTT	CASSSSVPPMNTEAFF
TRBV2	.	.	TRBJ2-2	TGTGCCAGCAGACCGGAGATCTCCGGGGAGCTGTTTTTT	CASRPEISGELFF
TRBV5-1	TRBD1	few	TRBJ1-5	TGTGCCAGCAGCTCGAGCCGGACAGGAAATCAGCCCCAGCATTTT	CASSSSRTGNQPQHF
TRBV29-1	.	.	TRBJ2-1	TGCAGCGTCGAGGCTAGGCGCGATGAGCAGTTCTTC	CSVEARRDEQFF
TRBV27	.	few	TRBJ2-7	TGTGCCAGCAGTACCGGGATGTCCTACGAGCAGTACTTC	CASSTGMSYEQYF
TRBV6-5	TRBD1	.	TRBJ2-1	TGTGCCAGCAGTTTCCAACAGGGGAATGAGCAGTTCTTC	CASSFQQGNEQFF
TRBV30	.	few	TRBJ2-3	TGTGCCTGGAGTGACTACTCAGATACGCAGTATTTT	CAWSDYSDTQYF
TRBV19	TRBD1	.	TRBJ2-7	TGTGCCAGTAGTAGGGACAGGACGTCCTACGAGCAGTACTTC	CASSRDRTSYEQYF
TRBV5-1	TRBD1	few	TRBJ2-7	TGCGCCAGCAGATTGGCCGCAGGGGGTACGTACGAGCAGTACTTC	CASRLAAGGTYEQYF
TRBV7-9	.	.	TRBJ1-2	TGTGCCAGCAGCTTAAATCTCGGGGCCTACACCTTC	CASSLNLGAYTF
TRBV11-3	.	.	TRBJ2-5	TGTGCCAGCAGTTCTGGACCGCGGGAGACCCAGTACTTC	CASSSGPRETQYF
TRBV29-1	TRBD1	few	TRBJ2-5	TGCAGCGTTGGGGGACAGAAAGAGACCCAGTACTTC	CSVGGQKETQYF
TRBV7-2	.	.	TRBJ2-6	TGTGCCAGCAGCCCCTTCTCGAACGTCCTGACTTTC	CASSPFSNVLTF
TRBV5-4	TRBD2	.	TRBJ2-1	TGTGCCAGCAGCTTGGTACGGGCGGGAGGGCCCTACAATGAGCAGTTCTTC	CASSLVRAGGPYNEQFF
TRBV4-2	.	few	TRBJ2-3	TGTGCCAGCAGCCAAGAAGGGGGTCGGGGCGGGAGTGCTCATACGCAGTATTTT	CASSQEGGRGGSAHTQYF
TRBV5-1	TRBD1	few	TRBJ2-5	TGCGCCAGCAGCTTACTACAGGGGGCATCCCAAGAGACCCAGTACTTC	CASSLLQGASQETQYF
TRBV7-9	.	many	TRBJ1-1	TGTGCCAGCAGGAGTTTGACAGGAATGAACACTGAAGCTTTCTTT	CASRSLTGMNTEAFF
TRBV9	TRBD2	few	TRBJ2-3	TGTGCCAGCAGCGTCGGCGGGGGAAACACAGATACGCAGTATTTT	CASSVGGGNTDTQYF
TRBV7-3	.	.	TRBJ2-1	TGTGCCAGCAGCCCCCAGACAGGATCTGGAAATGAGCAGTTCTTC	CASSPQTGSGNEQFF
TRBV18	.	few	TRBJ2-5	TGTGCCAGCTCACCACCGTTAGGGGAAGAGACCCAGTACTTC	CASSPPLGEETQYF
TRBV5-1	TRBD1	few	TRBJ2-5	TGCGCCAGCAGCTTAAACAGGGGGGAGACCCAGTACTTC	CASSLNRGETQYF
TRBV10-3	TRBD1	.	TRBJ1-2	TGTGCCATCAGTGAGTTTGGACAGGGGGTAGGCTATGGCTACACCTTC	CAISEFGQGVGYGYTF
TRBV11-2	TRBD1	few	TRBJ1-4	TGTGCCAGCAGCTTAGGTCAGGGGGAAGAAAAACTGTTTTTT	CASSLGQGEEKLFF
TRBV2	.	few	TRBJ2-2	TGCGCCAGCAGCCAAGAGCAGAACACCGGGGAGCTGTTTTTT	CASSQEQNTGELFF
TRBV11-1	TRBD1	.	TRBJ1-3	TGTGCCAGCAGCCCCGGGACAGGCTTTCGCTCTGGAAACACCATATATTTT	CASSPGTGFRSGNTIYF
TRBV2	.	few	TRBJ2-1	TGTGCCAGCAGCCGGGACTACAATGAGCAGTTCTTC	CASSRDYNEQFF
TRBV5-1	.	few	TRBJ2-3	TGCGCCAGCAGCTTGGGGGGCAGCACAGATACGCAGTATTTT	CASSLGGSTDTQYF
TRBV28	TRBD1	.	TRBJ2-1	TGTGCCAGCAGTTTAGACAGGGACAATGAGCAGTTCTTC	CASSLDRDNEQFF